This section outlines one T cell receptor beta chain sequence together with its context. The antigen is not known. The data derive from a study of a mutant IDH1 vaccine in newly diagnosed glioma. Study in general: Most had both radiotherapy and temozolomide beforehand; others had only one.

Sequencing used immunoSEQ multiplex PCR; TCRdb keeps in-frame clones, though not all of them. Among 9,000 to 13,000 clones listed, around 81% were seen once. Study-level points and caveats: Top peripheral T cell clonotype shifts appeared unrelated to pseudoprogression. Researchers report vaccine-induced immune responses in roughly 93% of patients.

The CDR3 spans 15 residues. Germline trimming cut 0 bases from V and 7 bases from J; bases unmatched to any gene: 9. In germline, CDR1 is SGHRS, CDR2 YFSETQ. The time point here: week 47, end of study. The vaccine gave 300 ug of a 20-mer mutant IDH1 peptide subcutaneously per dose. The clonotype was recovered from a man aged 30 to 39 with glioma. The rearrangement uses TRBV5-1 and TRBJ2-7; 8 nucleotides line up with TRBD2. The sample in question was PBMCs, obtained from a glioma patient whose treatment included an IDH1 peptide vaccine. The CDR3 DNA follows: TGCGCCAGCAGCTTGGGGACTAGCTGGGTGGATGAGCAGTACTTC. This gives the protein CASSLGTSWVDEQYF.